This TCR beta chain was sequenced during a study of blood T cell repertoires in COVID-19 (dated by TCRdb to the early 2020s). About the study as a whole: The collaborator samples originated in the United States, Italy and Spain and spanned the acute and convalescent phases of COVID-19. The material from the prospective study consisted of cDNA or gDNA derived from T cells, B-cell-depleted T cells, or PBMCs. The dataset comprised deeply sampled blood TCRbeta repertoires from subjects exposed to, actively infected with, or recovered from COVID-19. A freely available public database, intended as a resource for researchers studying the immune response to SARS-CoV-2, is where the repertoires were released. The samples were drawn from two sources: the first 160 participants of the ongoing ImmuneRACE study, and 1,200 or so subjects contributed by 6 global collaborators. The sample metadata nearly always contained a de-identified subject ID, COVID-19 status, age in years and sex. HLA class I and class II types, where available, came from metadata supplied by the sample provider rather than from assay-based typing.

The collaborating institutions used their own protocols to collect whole blood in K2EDTA tubes. For TCRbeta analysis, collaborators shipped samples in one of three forms: frozen whole blood, isolated PBMCs, or DNA extracted from either of those sample types. Remarks on this clone: Its binding antigen is unknown. No per-base quality is available; no much larger clone lies one base away.

After removal of 5 bases from V and 2 bases from J, the junction retains 17 bases not matched to a gene. Sequences MDHEN (CDR1) and SYDVKM (CDR2) are obtained from the germline V gene. Including cysteine and phenylalanine, the CDR3 has 19 amino acids. The retained sequence is limited to the CDR3, 57 bases, with the frame set at the first base. TCRbeta CDR3 regions were amplified from genomic DNA using the immunoSEQ Assay, a bias-controlled multiplex PCR. The study's processing was this. Within the assay, amplification of reference gene primers was used to estimate how many nucleated cells each sample contained. To quantify the absolute abundance of each unique TCRbeta CDR3 rearrangement, sequence reads were collapsed and filtered. Productive Simpson clonality was computed per sample as the square root of Simpson's diversity index over productive rearrangements. TCRdb carries this immuneACCESS record with in-frame sequences only. Its versions omit some clonotypes, under half of them owing to an unresolved V gene in the studies checked, with the rest unexplained. The V and J calls and clone size come from that table; D and trimming were worked out from the DNA. The sample yields roughly 130,000 clones; 84% were counted once. Jointly, the top ten make up more than 10% of the sample.

Overall results and qualifications from the work: How much clinical and demographic metadata was included differed by source and by participant, and the metadata was provided uncurated.

The TCR was taken from a woman in her sixties with acute or convalescent COVID-19. The chain is made from TRBV28 and TRBJ2-7, and 11 junctional nucleotides match TRBD1. The sample consisted of peripheral blood. The CDR3 protein sequence reads: CASSAAGTGGQWGTYEQYF. The DNA sequence is given as TGTGCCAGCAGTGCCGCCGGGACAGGGGGTCAGTGGGGAACCTACGAGCAGTACTTC. The full variable domain, completed from the reference TRBV28 and TRBJ2-7 proteins outside the CDR3, reads DVKVTQSSRYLVKRTGEKVFLECVQDMDHENMFWYRQDPGLGLRLIYFSYDVKMKEKGDIPEGYSVSREKKERFSLILESASTNQTSMYLCASSAAGTGGQWGTYEQYFGPGTRLTVT.